This TCR beta chain was recovered during a study of shared clonotypes between healthy human individuals. This clone was detected only a few times. The antigen is not known. Genomic DNA per cell subset filled all wells of several immunoSEQ plates. Generated by immunoSEQ multiplex PCR, the TCRdb table keeps only in-frame clones and is missing some. The sample records 650,000 to 750,000 clones, roughly 78% being singletons. General study findings and limits: Rarefaction showed sorted-subset sequencing was incomplete despite large depth.

Recent acute infections and vaccinations were absent in the healthy HIV-negative adult donors. The donors were all Caucasian adults (living in Nashville, Tennessee). The specimen was memory CD4+ T cells sorted from blood. Documented subset: CD45RA-negative fraction. The clonotype originates from a woman aged 25 to 39 in good health.

The CDR3 sequence: CASSLGLNGELFF. The DNA of the CDR3 is TGTGCCAGCAGCTTGGGTCTTAACGGGGAGCTGTTTTTT. This chain connects TRBV5-5 to TRBJ2-2; no firm D call. The germline CDR1 and CDR2 sequences are SGHKS and YYEKEE (reference sequence). The CDR3 contains 13 residues. Trimming pared 0 bases from V and 7 bases from J, leaving 7 bases between.